Each of the 12 T cell receptor beta chains below was sequenced from the same sample in a study of blood T cell repertoires in COVID-19. Here immunoSEQ multiplex PCR was the method, and the copy in TCRdb shows in-frame clones only, minus some. The data contain about 400,000 clones, approximately 88% of them seen just once; the ten biggest clones take up around 1.3%. Sequenced material: peripheral blood. Receptor source: a man aged 35 to 55 with acute or convalescent COVID-19.

The chain couples TRBV4-3 to TRBJ1-2, with 9 bases matching TRBD1. The germline V gene encodes CDR1 LGHNA and CDR2 YSLEER. Trimming removed 6 bases from V and 4 bases from J; junction bases left unmatched: 6. The CDR3 sequence is 14 residues long. For the CDR3, the DNA is TGCGCCAGCAGTTCCGGACAGGGGATCTATGGCTACACCTTC. Its translation is CASSSGQGIYGYTF.

The chain uses TRBV11-1 and TRBJ2-1; TRBD1 aligns across 9 bases. CDR1 and CDR2 from the germline V gene are SGHAT and FQDESV (reference sequence). The CDR3 spans 16 residues. J was trimmed by 0 bases and V by 5 bases; bases with no gene match: 5. The CDR3 sequence: CASSQQGARSYNEQFF. DNA for the CDR3: TGTGCCAGCAGCCAACAGGGGGCCCGCTCCTACAATGAGCAGTTCTTC.

V is TRBV10-2 and J is TRBJ1-4; 7 nucleotides align to TRBD1. The CDR3 runs to 14 residues. The V and J ends lost 5 bases and 6 bases, in that order; junction bases with no gene match: 6. CDR1 and CDR2 from the germline V gene are WSHSY and SAAADI. The CDR3 DNA reads as TGCGCCAGCAGTTCGACAGGGTGGGATGAAAAACTGTTTTTT. Translating gives CASSSTGWDEKLFF.

This rearrangement joins TRBV27 to TRBJ1-2, with D maybe TRBD1 (5 bases). CDR1 MNHEY and CDR2 SMNVEV come from the germline V gene (reference sequence). The CDR3 runs to 13 residues. Trimming pared 2 bases from V and 3 bases from J, leaving 7 bases between. The CDR3 DNA is TGTGCCAGCAGTTTAGGGGCGGACTATGGCTACACCTTC. Translated, it gives CASSLGADYGYTF.

The chain recombines TRBV19 with TRBJ2-1; 10 nucleotides align to TRBD1. CDR3 size: 15 residues. V was pared by 6 bases and J by 8 bases, with 10 bases of the junction left unmatched. CDR1 is LNHDA, CDR2 SQIVND, per germline (reference sequence). CDR3 residues: CASRGSRQGADEQFF. For the CDR3, the DNA is TGTGCCAGTAGGGGTTCGAGACAGGGGGCGGATGAGCAGTTCTTC.

J is TRBJ1-2 and V is TRBV12-5, with D maybe TRBD1 (6 bases). The V gene lost 7 bases and the J gene lost 2 bases, with 17 bases spanning the gap. Germline V gene sequence: CDR1 LGHNT, CDR2 FRNRAP. This CDR3 has 15 residues. The CDR3 DNA reads as TGTGCTAGTGTCTTGGACAGAAGTGTAAACTATGGCTACACCTTC. Translated: CASVLDRSVNYGYTF.

The V gene is TRBV30, the J gene TRBJ2-2, with D possibly TRBD1 on 6 matching bases. This CDR3 has 16 amino acids. V shed 2 bases and J shed 4 bases, with 17 bases lying between them. Germline CDR1 is GTSNPN and CDR2 is SVGIG (reference sequence). The CDR3 DNA reads as TGTGCCTGGAGTCCTATTATAGACAGGACCACCGGGGAGCTGTTTTTT. This codes for CAWSPIIDRTTGELFF. Using reference TRBV30 and TRBJ2-2 for the parts outside the CDR3, the full variable domain is SQTIHQWPATLVQPVGSPLSLECTVEGTSNPNLYWYRQAAGRGLQLLFYSVGIGQISSEVPQNLSASRPQDRQFILSSKKLLLSDSGFYLCAWSPIIDRTTGELFFGEGSRLTVL.

V is TRBV28 and J is TRBJ2-7, with 8 bases lining up with TRBD1. The junction had 16 bases not matched to a gene; V was cut back by 9 bases and J by 12 bases. CDR3 length: 13 amino acids. Germline loops: CDR1 MDHEN, CDR2 SYDVKM. DNA for the CDR3: TGTGCCAGAAAAATTAGGACAGGGAGGAATCGGTACTTC. Translating it yields CARKIRTGRNRYF.

V is TRBV5-5 and J is TRBJ2-1; no firm D call. V was trimmed by 4 bases and J by 7 bases, leaving 15 bases between them. Germline CDR1 and CDR2: SGHKS and YYEKEE (reference sequence). The length of the CDR3 is 14 residues. In nucleotides, the CDR3 is TGTGCCAGCAGCCTGAAGGCAGGTGGAAATGAGCAGTTCTTC. Protein: CASSLKAGGNEQFF. Together with reference TRBV5-5 and TRBJ2-1, the CDR3 gives the full variable domain: DAGVTQSPTHLIKTRGQQVTLRCSPISGHKSVSWYQQVLGQGPQFIFQYYEKEERGRGNFPDRFSARQFPNYSSELNVNALLLGDSALYLCASSLKAGGNEQFFGPGTRLTVL.

This clone turned up a few times. The V call is TRBV7-2, the J call TRBJ1-1, with D possibly being TRBD1 (5 bases). Trimming took off 2 bases at V and 4 bases at J, with 8 bases between the two ends. Germline CDR1 and CDR2: SGHTA and FQGNSA. CDR3 size: 13 residues. The CDR3 reads CASSLYGGTEAFF. The CDR3 DNA reads as TGTGCCAGCAGCTTATACGGGGGCACTGAAGCTTTCTTT.

V is TRBV29-1 and J is TRBJ2-3; 8 bases agree with TRBD1. J gave up 4 bases and V 5 bases, and 8 bases lay outside the gene matches. CDR3 length equals 14 residues. The germline CDR1 and CDR2 sequences are SQVTM and ANQGSEA. Here the CDR3 reads CSVLGRQGSDTQYF. The CDR3 nucleotides are TGCAGCGTTCTTGGCAGACAGGGGTCAGATACGCAGTATTTT.

The J gene is TRBJ2-1, the V gene TRBV19; the match to TRBD2 covers 8 bases. The ends lost 5 bases at V and 8 bases at J; junction bases unmatched: 20. CDR3 length: 18 amino acids. Germline V CDR1 and CDR2: LNHDA, SQIVND (reference sequence). The CDR3 sequence: CASSSMLRGSGGSYEQFF. The CDR3 DNA is TGTGCCAGTAGTTCTATGCTCCGGGGTTCGGGAGGGTCCTATGAGCAGTTCTTC.